This record looks at one T cell receptor beta chain sequence and its context. TCR sequencing covered a few patients who responded to pembrolizumab. The data derive from a study of PD-1 blockade in mismatch repair-deficient tumors. The germline V gene encodes CDR1 LNHNV and CDR2 YYDKDF (reference sequence). Trimming left V 0 bases short and J 8 bases short, with 16 bases between. The CDR3 totals 15 residues. Data came from immunoSEQ multiplex PCR; TCRdb stores just in-frame clones and leaves some out. The sample lists approximately 9,400 clones; more than 80% were seen once. The material sequenced was PBMCs, taken about 47 weeks after starting pembrolizumab. This sequence originates from an adult with mismatch repair-deficient cancer. The V call is TRBV15, the J call TRBJ1-1, with a tentative D call TRBD1 (6 bases). CDR3 DNA: TGTGCCACCAGCAGAGATTACGCAGGGGTCGAAGAAGCTTTCTTT. Translating gives CATSRDYAGVEEAFF.